The present T cell receptor (beta chain) was sequenced within a study of blood T cell repertoires in COVID-19. Background on the study: The study drew acute and convalescent COVID-19 samples from the United States, Italy and Spain. Nucleic acid was either cDNA or gDNA, and it came from T cells, B-cell-depleted T cells, or PBMCs.

The CDR3 covers 15 residues. Germline V gives CDR1 MNHEY, CDR2 SVGEGT. V lost 5 bases and J 9 bases, leaving 23 bases between the germline ends. Repertoires were generated with immunoSEQ multiplex PCR, while TCRdb's copy carries only in-frame clones and drops some. In the table there are 250,000 to 350,000 clones, 80% to 90% of which are singletons. Sequenced sample: peripheral blood. This TCR derives from a woman in her forties or fifties with COVID-19, enrolled during active disease. The V call is TRBV6-2 or TRBV6-3, the J call TRBJ2-7, with D perhaps matching TRBD2 (6 bases). CDR3 sequence (DNA): TGTGCCAGCAGTCTTACGGGGGAGACCGCGCTTTCGCAGTACTTC. It yields the protein CASSLTGETALSQYF.